This T cell receptor (beta chain) was obtained from a study of blood T cell repertoires in COVID-19. In its sample, this clone was seen once. Sequenced by immunoSEQ multiplex PCR; TCRdb stores in-frame clones only, minus some. The data hold some 17,000 clones, with 75% to 85% observed a single time. The specimen sequenced was peripheral blood. The origin of this receptor is a man aged 80 or over with acute or convalescent COVID-19.

In DNA, the CDR3 is TGCAGCGTTGAAAGGAACCTCGCGGGGGAGACCCAGTACTTC. Residues: CSVERNLAGETQYF. The gene calls are TRBV29-1 and TRBJ2-5; perhaps TRBD2 as D (6 bases). The V end lost 2 bases, the J end lost 5 bases, and 15 bases lay between the germline ends. The CDR3 contains 14 residues. Germline CDR1 is SQVTM and CDR2 is ANQGSEA.